The source of this TCR beta chain is a study of shared clonotypes between healthy human individuals. The wider study: With ages of 18 to 49, the donors were two women and three men.

The germline V gene has CDR1 SGHRS and CDR2 YFSETQ. V lost 4 bases, J lost 8 bases, and 15 bases lay in between. This CDR3 contains 14 residues. Clones were sequenced by immunoSEQ multiplex PCR, and TCRdb holds only the in-frame ones, with some missing. The table has around 980,000 clones, around three quarters seen once. The donors were all Caucasian adults (living in Nashville, Tennessee). The TCR comes from a man aged 18 to 35 in good health. Some clones in this sample may be carry-over from other donors' samples. Sequences were obtained from memory CD4+ T cells from PBMCs. Subset noted: CD45RA-negative fraction. The chain combines TRBV5-1 with TRBJ1-4, with a tentative D call TRBD1 (6 bases). DNA for the CDR3: TGCGCCAGCAGCGGGTGGGGGCCTGGGGAAAAACTGTTTTTT. Its protein is CASSGWGPGEKLFF.